The sample holds many counts of the clone carrying this T cell receptor (beta chain). The antigen is unknown. The record originates from a study of T-cell memory formation after mild COVID-19. General study results and limits: CD4/CD8 balance held among clones contracting day 15 to 85, and later expanders leaned CD4+.

V lost 6 bases, J lost 3 bases, and 6 bases stayed unmatched. The CDR3 has 14 amino acids. Per the germline V gene, CDR1 is GTSNPN and CDR2 is SVGIG (reference sequence). 5'RACE, which relied on constant-segment primers, yielded TCR alpha and TCR beta cDNA libraries carrying sample barcodes and UMIs. TCRdb fed the 5' RACE reads into MiXCR, producing one record per CDR3 protein. The table has some 29,000 distinct CDR3 sequences, about 16% seen once; the top ten hold 1.3% to 1.5%. The gene calls are TRBV30 and TRBJ1-5; 9 bases map to TRBD1. The sequence derives from an adult who had mild COVID-19 (a few samples of this study predate the infection). Cell type and time point are not known. The sample consisted of PBMCs or a T cell subset sorted from them (not recorded which). This chain's CDR3 is CACKTGGPNQPQHF. Here the CDR3 DNA reads TGTGCCTGCAAAACAGGGGGCCCCAATCAGCCCCAGCATTTT. Looking up the rest from reference TRBV30 and TRBJ1-5 gives the full variable domain: SQTIHQWPATLVQPVGSPLSLECTVEGTSNPNLYWYRQAAGRGLQLLFYSVGIGQISSEVPQNLSASRPQDRQFILSSKKLLLSDSGFYLCACKTGGPNQPQHFGDGTRLSIL.